This entry lists 24 T cell receptor beta chains sequenced from one sample in a study of blood T cell repertoires in COVID-19 (dated by TCRdb to about 2020). The receptor library was made with the immunoSEQ multiplex PCR assay. The immuneACCESS repertoire file appears here via TCRdb, limited to in-frame rearrangements. These files lack a portion of the clones; in checked studies, under half of the deficit traces to unresolved V genes, and the cause of the others is not known. In all, the sample holds some 270,000 clones, and approximately 91% of those were seen once. The top ten clones comprise around 2% of the sample. Source material: peripheral blood. The receptor source for this set is a man aged 50-60 years with acute or convalescent COVID-19.

The chain is built from TRBV10-3 and TRBJ2-7; 12 bases match TRBD2. The V segment lost 10 bases and the J segment 2 bases; nucleotides outside the gene matches: 6. The CDR3 runs to 14 residues. Germline V gene lookup returns CDR1 ENHRY and CDR2 SYGVKD. The CDR3: CATRLAGETYEQYF. The CDR3 coding sequence is TGTGCCACCCGACTAGCGGGGGAAACCTACGAGCAGTACTTC.

As to this clone: A junction boundary mismatches the germline segment, possibly from a read error. V gene TRBV7-7 combines with J gene TRBJ2-3, with D possibly being TRBD2 (6 bases). Per the germline V gene, CDR1 is SSHAT and CDR2 is FNYEAQ (reference sequence). The CDR3 runs to 14 residues. For the CDR3, the DNA is TGTGCTAGCAGCTTAGGAGGGATTACAGATACGCAGTATTTT. Amino acids: CASSLGGITDTQYF.

The rearrangement links TRBV6-5 to TRBJ2-7; D gene unclear. The germline CDR1 and CDR2 sequences are MNHEY and SVGAGI. Deletions cut 4 bases from V and 3 bases from J, with 7 bases between. This CDR3 has 12 residues. This CDR3 is CASSSLSYEQYF. The CDR3 coding sequence is TGTGCCAGCAGTTCCTTGAGCTACGAGCAGTACTTC.

CDR3 nucleotide sequence: TGTGCCAGCAGTTCGACAAGGCCGAACACTGAAGCTTTCTTT. Translation: CASSSTRPNTEAFF. The genes are TRBV6-5 and TRBJ1-1, with D unresolved. Per germline, CDR1 MNHEY and CDR2 SVGAGI. This CDR3 has 14 residues. The V end was cut by 4 bases, the J end by 1 base, with 10 bases between.

The chain uses TRBV18 and TRBJ1-6; D not certain. V dropped 3 bases and J dropped 0 bases, with 3 bases sitting between them. Per the germline V gene, CDR1 is KGHSH and CDR2 is LQKENI. The CDR3 covers 14 residues. This CDR3 is CASSPSSYNSPLHF. In DNA, the CDR3 is TGTGCCAGCTCACCCAGCTCCTATAATTCACCCCTCCACTTT. The full variable domain, completed using reference TRBV18 and TRBJ1-6, is NAGVMQNPRHLVRRRGQEARLRCSPMKGHSHVYWYRQLPEEGLKFMVYLQKENIIDESGMPKERFSAEFPKEGPSILRIQQVVRGDSAAYFCASSPSSYNSPLHFGNGTRLTVT.

The rearrangement links TRBV13 to TRBJ2-5, with 7 bases identical to TRBD2. The germline CDR1 and CDR2 sequences are PRHDT and FYEKMQ (reference sequence). CDR3 length: 16 amino acids. The V gene end was trimmed by 5 bases and the J gene end by 2 bases; junction bases not matched to a gene: 11. This CDR3 is CASSPGLDPEQETQYF. As DNA, the CDR3 is TGTGCCAGCAGCCCCGGACTAGACCCCGAACAAGAGACCCAGTACTTC.

This chain links TRBV14 with TRBJ1-2; D gene unclear. The CDR3 has 14 residues. Germline assignment: CDR1 SGHDN and CDR2 FVKESK. Trimming shortened V by 1 base and J by 2 bases, and 8 bases separated the two germline ends. CDR3: CASSQGAGNYGYTF. CDR3 nucleotide sequence: TGTGCCAGCAGCCAAGGCGCAGGCAACTATGGCTACACCTTC.

This rearrangement joins TRBV7-2 to TRBJ1-1; D is possibly TRBD1 (6 bases). Trimming removed 4 bases at V and 10 bases at J, with 16 bases between. Germline V gene lookup returns CDR1 SGHTA and CDR2 FQGNSA. This CDR3 spans 13 amino acids. This chain's CDR3 is CASSSAPGATAFF. In nucleotides, the CDR3 is TGTGCCAGCAGCTCTGCGCCAGGGGCAACAGCTTTCTTT. The entire variable domain, with the rest obtained from reference TRBV7-2 and TRBJ1-1, is as follows: GAGVSQSPSNKVTEKGKDVELRCDPISGHTALYWYRQSLGQGLEFLIYFQGNSAPDKSGLPSDRFSAERTGGSVSTLTIQRTQQEDSAVYLCASSSAPGATAFFGQGTRLTVV.

With regard to this clone: Additional DNA sequences in this sample encode the identical CDR3. The rearrangement joins TRBV4-2 to TRBJ2-3, with 9 bases matching TRBD2. The CDR3 is made up of 14 amino acids. The V gene's germline CDR1 is LGHNA and CDR2 YNFKEQ. Germline trimming cut 1 base from V and 5 bases from J; bases unmatched to any gene: 1. The chain's CDR3 is CASSQGTSEDTQYF. CDR3 nucleotides: TGTGCCAGCAGCCAAGGGACTAGCGAAGATACGCAGTATTTT.

The chain links TRBV7-3 to TRBJ2-5; a possible D gene is TRBD1 (6 bases). The germline V and J ends were trimmed by 5 bases and 5 bases, with 12 bases remaining between them. Germline V gene lookup returns CDR1 SGHTA and CDR2 FQGTGA. The CDR3 consists of 13 residues. The CDR3 reads CASSGGPRETQYF. The CDR3 region has the DNA TGTGCCAGCAGCGGGGGCCCAAGGGAGACCCAGTACTTC.

The chain carries TRBV29-1 and TRBJ2-7, with a tentative D call TRBD2 (6 bases). This CDR3 is built from 11 residues. V shed 6 bases and J shed 4 bases, with 10 bases lying between them. Looked up from germline, CDR1 is SQVTM and CDR2 is ANQGSEA. The DNA for the CDR3 is TGCAGCGTCCGGCGGGGTTACGAGCAGTACTTC. The encoded protein is CSVRRGYEQYF.

The chain links TRBV10-1 to TRBJ2-3; 7 bases map to TRBD1. J lost 4 bases, V lost 3 bases, and 4 bases had no gene match. The germline V gene has CDR1 WNHNN and CDR2 SYGVQD (reference sequence). CDR3 length: 14 amino acids. Here the CDR3 reads CASSDRGKSDTQYF. The CDR3 nucleotides read TGCGCCAGCAGTGACAGGGGGAAATCAGATACGCAGTATTTT.

The chain carries TRBV6-6 and TRBJ1-1; D not certain. The CDR3 loop spans 11 amino acids. Germline V gene data show CDR1 as MNHNY and CDR2 as SVGAGI (reference sequence). The germline V and J ends were trimmed by 5 bases and 12 bases, with 13 bases remaining between them. The CDR3 DNA follows: TGTGCCAGCAGTCCCGCCGCGGGAACTTTCTTT. Translated, it gives CASSPAAGTFF.

CDR3 residues: CASSLWSRVSGNTIYF. The CDR3 nucleotides read TGTGCCAGCAGCCTCTGGTCCCGAGTCTCTGGAAACACCATATATTTT. This chain joins TRBV7-2 and TRBJ1-3; D is unclear. The germline CDR1 and CDR2 sequences are SGHTA and FQGNSA. V was clipped by 5 bases and J by 0 bases, with 14 bases between them. The CDR3 length is 16 residues.

This chain uses TRBV18 with TRBJ2-3; weak D call: TRBD2 (7 bases). Between the trimmed V and J ends, which lost 1 base and 15 bases, there was a span of 17 bases. Per the germline V gene, CDR1 is KGHSH and CDR2 is LQKENI. The CDR3 has 13 amino acids. CDR3 sequence: CASSPRPSGGLYF. CDR3 sequence (DNA): TGTGCCAGCTCACCACGTCCGTCGGGGGGCCTCTATTTT. Together with reference TRBV18 and TRBJ2-3, the CDR3 gives the full variable domain: NAGVMQNPRHLVRRRGQEARLRCSPMKGHSHVYWYRQLPEEGLKFMVYLQKENIIDESGMPKERFSAEFPKEGPSILRIQQVVRGDSAAYFCASSPRPSGGLYFGPGTRLTVL.

The chain carries TRBV5-6 and TRBJ1-2; 7 nucleotides align to TRBD1. The germline gives CDR1 SGHDT, CDR2 YYEEEE. This CDR3 spans 11 amino acids. Losses at the gene ends were 4 bases for V and 7 bases for J; bases not matched to a gene: 1. This CDR3 reads CASSQGGGYTF. CDR3 DNA sequence: TGTGCCAGCAGCCAGGGGGGTGGCTACACCTTC.

This clone was detected ten times or more. The chain joins TRBV5-8 to TRBJ2-7; tentatively, D is TRBD1 (5 bases). V was pared by 3 bases and J by 1 base, with 8 bases between. Germline assignment: CDR1 SGHTS and CDR2 YDEGEE. This CDR3 has 13 residues. Here the CDR3 reads CASSSTDSYEQYF. The CDR3 nucleotides read TGTGCCAGCAGCTCGACAGATTCCTACGAGCAGTACTTC.

The chain has TRBV18 and TRBJ1-1; D possibly corresponds to TRBD1 (6 bases). The CDR3 is 13 amino acids. The V gene lost 2 bases and the J gene lost 10 bases, with 14 bases spanning the gap. Germline CDR1 and CDR2: KGHSH and LQKENI. The CDR3 reads CASSPEDRLVAFF. The CDR3 region has the DNA TGTGCCAGCTCACCAGAGGACAGATTGGTAGCTTTCTTT.

V gene TRBV11-2 combines with J gene TRBJ2-1; 7 bases are shared with TRBD2. V was pared by 5 bases and J by 3 bases, with 13 bases of the junction left unmatched. Germline V CDR1 and CDR2: SGHAT, FQNNGV. The CDR3 is 17 amino acids. The CDR3 DNA follows: TGTGCCAGCAGCCTACCCCCGGGGGGAGGCCGCTACAATGAGCAGTTCTTC. Amino acid sequence: CASSLPPGGGRYNEQFF.

The chain combines TRBV11-1 with TRBJ2-5; 15 positions match TRBD2. The junction had 11 bases not matched to a gene; V was cut back by 6 bases and J by 9 bases. The germline V gene encodes CDR1 SGHAT and CDR2 FQDESV (reference sequence). This CDR3 spans 16 amino acids. CDR3 sequence reads: CASSHLGLAGGVAQYF. CDR3 nucleotides: TGTGCCAGCAGTCATCTCGGACTAGCGGGGGGGGTAGCCCAGTACTTC.

This sequence joins TRBV19 and TRBJ2-7, with D tentatively TRBD1 (5 bases). V was clipped by 1 base and J by 4 bases, with 14 bases between them. This CDR3 comprises 15 residues. Germline CDR1 reads LNHDA; CDR2 reads SQIVND (reference sequence). In nucleotides, the CDR3 is TGTGCCAGTAGTATAGCCGGCAGGGCCGGGTACGAGCAGTACTTC. This codes for CASSIAGRAGYEQYF. Complete variable domain (other parts from reference TRBV19 and TRBJ2-7): DGGITQSPKYLFRKEGQNVTLSCEQNLNHDAMYWYRQDPGQGLRLIYYSQIVNDFQKGDIAEGYSVSREKKESFPLTVTSAQKNPTAFYLCASSIAGRAGYEQYFGPGTRLTVT.

This clone was seen just once. J is TRBJ1-5 and V is TRBV9; TRBD1 might be the D (5 bases). This CDR3 spans 15 amino acids. The V gene lost 0 bases and the J gene lost 6 bases, with 13 bases spanning the gap. Germline values: CDR1 SGDLS, CDR2 YYNGEE. CDR3 nucleotide sequence: TGTGCCAGCAGCGTAGCAGGGAGGGAGGCTCAGCCCCAGCATTTT. Encoded protein: CASSVAGREAQPQHF.

This clone was recorded a few times. CDR3 protein: CASSRDNNEQFF. The DNA of the CDR3 is TGTGCCAGCAGCCGGGACAACAATGAGCAGTTCTTC. This chain uses TRBV3-1 (or the pseudogene TRBV3-2) with TRBJ2-1, with D perhaps matching TRBD1 (6 bases). Trimming took 4 bases from V and 5 from J, leaving 6 bases between them. The germline V gene has CDR1 LGHDT and CDR2 YNNKEL (reference sequence). The CDR3 length is 12 residues.

The rearrangement links TRBV7-3 to TRBJ1-1, with 10 nucleotides matching TRBD1. Germline V lookup: CDR1 SGHTA, CDR2 FQGTGA. With V trimmed by 6 bases and J by 6 bases, 4 bases remained unmatched. The CDR3 is 13 residues long. The CDR3 here is CASRRQGAAEAFF. CDR3 nucleotides: TGTGCCAGCAGGCGACAGGGGGCCGCTGAAGCTTTCTTT.